This entry lists 22 T cell receptor beta chains sequenced from one sample in a study of cytomegalovirus exposure and HLA in healthy donors (dated by TCRdb to about 2017). Libraries were built with the immunoSEQ multiplex PCR assay. The multiplex PCR relied on a mix of 60 forward primers for TCR Vbeta segments and 13 reverse primers for TCR Jbeta segments. Imported from immuneACCESS, the table was reduced by TCRdb to in-frame sequences with V and J called. These copies leave out some clones; in studies compared against another copy, an unresolved V gene accounts for under half, and the cause of the remainder is not known. The sample table contains 180,000 or so clones; only one count was recorded for 75% to 90% of them. Clones ranked in the top ten supply around 1.4% of the sample. The sample was PBMCs. The source of these receptors is a girl aged 10 to 17 in good health and CMV-seropositive.

The V gene is TRBV7-9, the J gene TRBJ1-1, with a possible D match to TRBD1 (5 bases). Trimming took 5 bases from V and 8 from J, leaving 12 bases between them. This CDR3 is 12 amino acids long. Germline V CDR1 and CDR2: SEHNR, FQNEAQ (reference sequence). The CDR3 DNA reads as TGTGCCAGCAGCCGGCCGAACAGGGAAGCTTTCTTT. It encodes CASSRPNREAFF.

The chain joins TRBV5-4 to TRBJ2-3; 7 bases align to TRBD2. J lost 1 base, V lost 0 bases, and 5 bases had no gene match. From germline, CDR1 is SGHNT and CDR2 YYREEE (reference sequence). The CDR3 length is 16 residues. The CDR3 DNA reads TGTGCCAGCAGCTTGGCAGCGGGACTTGGCACAGATACGCAGTATTTT. The encoded protein is CASSLAAGLGTDTQYF.

The chain is built from TRBV27 and TRBJ2-1; TRBD2 matches 13 bases. CDR1 is MNHEY and CDR2 is SMNVEV in the germline V gene (reference sequence). This CDR3 is 13 amino acids long. With V trimmed by 5 bases and J by 11 bases, 3 bases remained unmatched. The CDR3 sequence: CASSGTSGTKQFF. DNA for the CDR3: TGTGCCAGCAGTGGGACTAGCGGGACTAAGCAGTTCTTC.

This clone has a handful of counts. Distinct nucleotide sequences in the sample also encode this CDR3. The chain links TRBV6-6 to TRBJ1-2; TRBD1 matches 9 bases. The V gene's germline CDR1 is MNHNY and CDR2 SVGAGI (reference sequence). Losses at the gene ends were 7 bases for V and 13 bases for J; bases not matched to a gene: 10. This CDR3 is built from 12 residues. CDR3 sequence: CASTHRGLRSTF. CDR3 nucleotide sequence: TGTGCCAGCACTCACAGGGGGCTTCGGAGCACCTTC.

This rearrangement joins TRBV29-1 to TRBJ2-5; D may be TRBD1 (5 bases). The CDR3 totals 14 residues. CDR1 and CDR2 from the germline V gene are SQVTM and ANQGSEA. V was clipped by 2 bases and J by 3 bases, with 13 bases between them. CDR3 protein: CSVELGRAEETQYF. The CDR3 DNA is TGCAGCGTTGAATTGGGCAGGGCGGAAGAGACCCAGTACTTC.

The chain carries TRBV7-9 and TRBJ1-5; D is possibly TRBD1 (5 bases). The V and J ends lost 5 bases and 4 bases respectively, with 12 bases between them. This CDR3 spans 14 amino acids. Germline V gives CDR1 SEHNR, CDR2 FQNEAQ (reference sequence). The CDR3 nucleotides are TGTGCCAGCAGCCCCGGGGGGACGAATCAGCCCCAGCATTTT. Its translation: CASSPGGTNQPQHF.

The DNA for the CDR3 is TGTGCCAGCAGCCCGACGAGCGGGAGCGGGGGGGGTACGCAGTATTTT. This sequence encodes CASSPTSGSGGGTQYF. The gene calls are TRBV7-6 and TRBJ2-3; TRBD2 matches at 10 bases. Germline V gene data show CDR1 as SGHVS and CDR2 as FNYEAQ. V was pared by 5 bases and J by 8 bases, with 13 bases of the junction left unmatched. The CDR3 spans 16 residues.

This sequence joins TRBV27 and TRBJ1-1, with unresolved D. Germline-derived CDR1 and CDR2 are MNHEY and SMNVEV (reference sequence). V lost 6 bases, J lost 8 bases, and 10 bases lay in between. The CDR3 covers 11 residues. The CDR3 reads CASRTTGEAFF. The CDR3 DNA sequence: TGTGCCAGCAGAACAACGGGGGAAGCTTTCTTT.

This chain uses TRBV10-3 with TRBJ2-1, with 13 bases lining up with TRBD2. CDR3 length: 14 residues. With 8 bases clipped from V and 5 bases from J, the junction kept 3 bases outside the gene matches. The germline CDR1 and CDR2 sequences are ENHRY and SYGVKD. In DNA, the CDR3 is TGTGCCATCGGAGGACTAGCGGGAGACAATGAGCAGTTCTTC. Translating it yields CAIGGLAGDNEQFF.

This chain joins TRBV5-1 and TRBJ2-7, with 11 bases that match TRBD2. Germline V gene sequence: CDR1 SGHRS, CDR2 YFSETQ. Trimming at V came to 5 bases and at J to 2 bases, leaving 9 bases not matched to a gene. The CDR3 has 16 amino acids. The CDR3 is CASRRPSGRIPYEQYF. The CDR3 DNA reads as TGCGCCAGCAGACGGCCTAGCGGGAGGATCCCCTACGAGCAGTACTTC. Supplemented by reference TRBV5-1 and TRBJ2-7, the full variable domain reads KAGVTQTPRYLIKTRGQQVTLSCSPISGHRSVSWYQQTPGQGLQFLFEYFSETQRNKGNFPGRFSGRQFSNSRSEMNVSTLELGDSALYLCASRRPSGRIPYEQYFGPGTRLTVT.

Here the CDR3 DNA reads TGTGCCAGCAGTGCGGCGACAGGGGGGCGCGAGCAGTACTTC. Protein product: CASSAATGGREQYF. The gene calls are TRBV2 and TRBJ2-7; the match to TRBD1 covers 9 bases. This CDR3 comprises 14 residues. After removal of 4 bases from V and 6 bases from J, the junction contained 7 bases not matched to a gene. CDR1 is SNHLY and CDR2 is FYNNEI in the germline V gene.

The chain carries TRBV27 and TRBJ1-2, with D perhaps TRBD1 (5 bases). V was cut by 3 bases and J by 3 bases, with 14 bases left in between. The germline gives CDR1 MNHEY, CDR2 SMNVEV (reference sequence). The CDR3 contains 15 residues. The CDR3 bases are TGTGCCAGCAGTTTGGGTGTGGACATTGACTATGGCTACACCTTC. Amino acids: CASSLGVDIDYGYTF.

This clone was counted a single time. The rearrangement links TRBV11-3 to TRBJ2-5, with a possible D match to TRBD2 (6 bases). The V gene's germline CDR1 is SGHNT and CDR2 YENEEA. The CDR3 totals 16 residues. Trimming removed 1 base at V and 5 bases at J, with 17 bases between. CDR3 sequence: CASSLGSFGGGETQYF. CDR3 bases: TGTGCCAGCAGCTTAGGATCTTTCGGTGGAGGGGAGACCCAGTACTTC.

The V gene is TRBV5-4, the J gene TRBJ2-1; possibly TRBD1 for D (6 bases). CDR3 length: 14 residues. The V and J ends lost 0 bases and 7 bases respectively, with 11 bases between them. Germline V CDR1 and CDR2: SGHNT, YYREEE (reference sequence). CDR3 DNA: TGTGCCAGCAGCTTGGTGGGGGCTTCAAATGAGCAGTTCTTC. Amino acids: CASSLVGASNEQFF.

CDR3 protein: CASSIAGFNEQYF. In DNA form, the CDR3 reads TGTGCCAGTAGTATAGCAGGGTTCAACGAGCAGTACTTC. This chain links TRBV19 with TRBJ2-7, with a tentative D call TRBD1 (5 bases). Germline CDR1 LNHDA, CDR2 SQIVND (reference sequence). The V end lost 1 base, the J end lost 5 bases, and 9 bases lay between the germline ends. CDR3 length equals 13 residues. Combining the CDR3 with reference TRBV19 and TRBJ2-7 gives the whole variable domain DGGITQSPKYLFRKEGQNVTLSCEQNLNHDAMYWYRQDPGQGLRLIYYSQIVNDFQKGDIAEGYSVSREKKESFPLTVTSAQKNPTAFYLCASSIAGFNEQYFGPGTRLTVT.

CDR3 DNA sequence: TGTGCCAGCAGTCCCGTCAGGGGGCGCCCAGGTGATGGCTACACCTTC. It specifies CASSPVRGRPGDGYTF. J is TRBJ1-2 and V is TRBV11-2; 8 bases fit TRBD1. CDR1 is SGHAT and CDR2 is FQNNGV in the germline V gene. The CDR3 has 16 residues. The V and J ends lost 6 bases and 6 bases, in that order; junction bases with no gene match: 15.

The gene calls are TRBV7-9 and TRBJ2-5, with D perhaps TRBD1 (5 bases). The germline V gene encodes CDR1 SEHNR and CDR2 FQNEAQ (reference sequence). CDR3 length: 15 amino acids. Trimming cost V 2 bases and J 7 bases, with 17 bases left between them. The CDR3 protein is CASSLKALGLGTQYF. In DNA form, the CDR3 reads TGTGCCAGCAGCTTAAAAGCGTTGGGGCTAGGGACCCAGTACTTC.

The DNA for the CDR3 is TGTGCCAGCAAGGAAAACCTAATGCGGGAAAAACTGTTTTTT. Its protein is CASKENLMREKLFF. The rearrangement links TRBV6-6 to TRBJ1-4; no reliable D call. The CDR3 is 14 amino acids. Germline assignment: CDR1 MNHNY and CDR2 SVGAGI (reference sequence). Deletions cut 7 bases from V and 8 bases from J, with 17 bases between.

The rearrangement uses TRBV18 and TRBJ2-6; 11 bases are a match to TRBD2. Germline V lookup: CDR1 KGHSH, CDR2 LQKENI. After removal of 1 base from V and 1 base from J, the junction contained 3 bases not matched to a gene. The CDR3 is made up of 18 amino acids. The CDR3 DNA follows: TGTGCCAGCTCACCACAACTAGCGGGAGAGTCTGGGGCCAACGTCCTGACTTTC. Its translation: CASSPQLAGESGANVLTF.

This chain links TRBV6-6 with TRBJ1-2, with D possibly TRBD1 on 5 matching bases. V lost 0 bases and J lost 7, with 15 bases in between. The CDR3 is made up of 15 amino acids. Germline-derived CDR1 and CDR2 are MNHNY and SVGAGI (reference sequence). The CDR3 reads CASSYSTGLRGGYTF. The DNA for the CDR3 is TGTGCCAGCAGTTACTCAACGGGACTGCGGGGTGGCTACACCTTC.

CDR3 bases: TGTGCCAGCAGCTTAGAAGGGGGTATTATAAATGAGCAGTTCTTC. Protein: CASSLEGGIINEQFF. The chain is built from TRBV7-3 and TRBJ2-1; TRBD1 might be the D (6 bases). V shed 2 bases and J shed 7 bases, with 15 bases lying between them. Germline V gene sequence: CDR1 SGHTA, CDR2 FQGTGA. The length of the CDR3 is 15 residues.

This clone was observed once. The chain joins TRBV4-1 to TRBJ1-2; weak D call: TRBD1 (6 bases). The CDR3 has 15 amino acids. V was clipped by 0 bases and J by 3 bases, with 11 bases between them. Germline CDR1 is MGHRA and CDR2 is YSYEKL. The DNA of the CDR3 is TGCGCCAGCAGCCAAGATCGGGGGGCGGACTATGGCTACACCTTC. It yields the protein CASSQDRGADYGYTF.